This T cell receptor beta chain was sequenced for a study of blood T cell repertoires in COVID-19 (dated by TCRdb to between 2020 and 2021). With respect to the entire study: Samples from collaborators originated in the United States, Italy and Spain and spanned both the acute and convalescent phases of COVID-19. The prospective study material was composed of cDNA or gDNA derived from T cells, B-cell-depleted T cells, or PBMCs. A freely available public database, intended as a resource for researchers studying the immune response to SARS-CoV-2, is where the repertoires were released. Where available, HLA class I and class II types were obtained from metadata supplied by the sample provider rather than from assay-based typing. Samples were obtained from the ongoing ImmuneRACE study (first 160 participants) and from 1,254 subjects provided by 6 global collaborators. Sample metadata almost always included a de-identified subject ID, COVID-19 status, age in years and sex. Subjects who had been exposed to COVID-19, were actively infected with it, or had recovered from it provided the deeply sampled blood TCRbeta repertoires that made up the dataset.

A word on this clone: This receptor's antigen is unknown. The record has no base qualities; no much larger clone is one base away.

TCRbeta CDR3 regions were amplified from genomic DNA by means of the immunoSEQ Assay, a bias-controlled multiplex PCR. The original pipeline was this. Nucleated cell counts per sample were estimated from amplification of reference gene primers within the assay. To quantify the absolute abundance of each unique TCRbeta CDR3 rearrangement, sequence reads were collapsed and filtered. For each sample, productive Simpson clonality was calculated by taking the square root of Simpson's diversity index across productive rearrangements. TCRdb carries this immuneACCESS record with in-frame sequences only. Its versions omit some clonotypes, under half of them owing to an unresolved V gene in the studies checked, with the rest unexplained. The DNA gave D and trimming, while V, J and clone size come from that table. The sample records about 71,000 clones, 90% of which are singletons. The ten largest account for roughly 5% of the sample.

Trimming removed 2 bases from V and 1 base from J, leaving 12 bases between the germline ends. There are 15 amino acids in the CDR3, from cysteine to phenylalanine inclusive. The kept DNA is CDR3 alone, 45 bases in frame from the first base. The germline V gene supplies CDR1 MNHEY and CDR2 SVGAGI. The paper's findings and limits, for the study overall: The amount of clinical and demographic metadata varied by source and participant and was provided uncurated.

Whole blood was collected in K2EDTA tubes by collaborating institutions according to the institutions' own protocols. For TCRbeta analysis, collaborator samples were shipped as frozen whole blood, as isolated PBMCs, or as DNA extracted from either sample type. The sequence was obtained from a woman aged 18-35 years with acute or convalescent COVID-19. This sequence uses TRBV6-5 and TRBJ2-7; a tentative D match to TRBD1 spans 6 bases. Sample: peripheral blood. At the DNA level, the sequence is TGTGCCAGCAGTTACAGGCGACAGGAATCCTACGAGCAGTACTTC. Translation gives CASSYRRQESYEQYF.